The 21 T cell receptor beta chains given below trace back to one sample, sequenced in a study of blood T cell repertoires in COVID-19. Produced via immunoSEQ multiplex PCR; TCRdb's table is partial and in-frame only. The top ten hold roughly 7% of the sample, which has approximately 200,000 clones, under 85% seen once. Sequencing input: peripheral blood. The source is a woman aged 80 or over with COVID-19, enrolled during active disease.

The V call is TRBV10-3, the J call TRBJ2-1; 8 bases align to TRBD2. The CDR3 extends over 13 amino acids. The ends lost 7 bases at V and 5 bases at J; junction bases unmatched: 4. Germline CDR1 reads ENHRY; CDR2 reads SYGVKD. The CDR3 DNA follows: TGTGCCATCACTCCGGGGGGGGACAATGAGCAGTTCTTC. Its translation is CAITPGGDNEQFF.

The gene calls are TRBV7-9 and TRBJ2-2, with 9 nucleotides matching TRBD2. The CDR3 extends over 16 amino acids. The V segment lost 1 base and the J segment 4 bases; nucleotides outside the gene matches: 4. Germline-derived CDR1 and CDR2 are SEHNR and FQNEAQ (reference sequence). This chain's CDR3 is CASSLGGLATTGELFF. The CDR3, as DNA: TGTGCCAGCAGCTTAGGGGGACTAGCAACCACCGGGGAGCTGTTTTTT. The full variable domain, rest sourced from reference TRBV7-9 and TRBJ2-2, is DTGVSQNPRHKITKRGQNVTFRCDPISEHNRLYWYRQTLGQGPEFLTYFQNEAQLEKSRLLSDRFSAERPKGSFSTLEIQRTEQGDSAMYLCASSLGGLATTGELFFGEGSRLTVL.

The CDR3 coding sequence is TGTGCCAGCAGTTACAGTACTAGCTCCTACGAGCAGTACTTC. This codes for CASSYSTSSYEQYF. J is TRBJ2-7 and V is TRBV9; a possible D gene is TRBD2 (5 bases). Per germline, CDR1 SGDLS and CDR2 YYNGEE. Trimming cost V 5 bases and J 0 bases, with 12 bases left between them. CDR3 length equals 14 residues. The full variable domain, rest sourced from reference TRBV9 and TRBJ2-7, is DSGVTQTPKHLITATGQRVTLRCSPRSGDLSVYWYQQSLDQGLQFLIQYYNGEERAKGNILERFSAQQFPDLHSELNLSSLELGDSALYFCASSYSTSSYEQYFGPGTRLTVT.

This clone has a handful of counts. V and J are TRBV11-3 and TRBJ2-1; 12 bases are shared with TRBD1. Per germline, CDR1 SGHNT and CDR2 YENEEA. V shed 3 bases, J shed 6 bases, and the junction held 3 bases outside the gene matches. The CDR3 is 15 residues long. Here the CDR3 DNA reads TGTGCCAGCAGCTTGGGACAGGGGGCTGTCAATGAGCAGTTCTTC. Translating gives CASSLGQGAVNEQFF.

This chain uses TRBV10-1 with TRBJ2-3; TRBD2 agrees at 12 bases. V was pared by 5 bases and J by 8 bases, with 17 bases of the junction left unmatched. This CDR3 comprises 18 residues. The germline CDR1 and CDR2 sequences are WNHNN and SYGVQD (reference sequence). The CDR3: CASSPHHPGLAGTGTQYF. The CDR3 DNA reads TGCGCCAGCAGTCCCCACCACCCCGGACTAGCGGGGACCGGTACGCAGTATTTT.

The chain joins TRBV9 to TRBJ2-2; possibly TRBD2 for D (5 bases). The V gene's germline CDR1 is SGDLS and CDR2 YYNGEE. The CDR3 totals 11 residues. Deletions cut 4 bases from V and 7 bases from J, with 5 bases between. The CDR3: CASSTSGELFF. The CDR3 coding sequence is TGTGCCAGCAGCACTAGCGGGGAGCTGTTTTTT.

This rearrangement joins TRBV2 to TRBJ1-5, with 9 bases matching TRBD1. This CDR3 has 13 amino acids. Germline assignment: CDR1 SNHLY and CDR2 FYNNEI. The V segment lost 10 bases and the J segment 6 bases; nucleotides outside the gene matches: 7. Written as DNA, the CDR3 is TGTGCCACCCACGACAGGGGGGGTCAGCCCCAGCATTTT. Its translation is CATHDRGGQPQHF.

This clone has a handful of counts. The rearrangement joins TRBV10-3 to TRBJ1-2, with D perhaps TRBD1 (5 bases). The CDR3 runs to 14 residues. CDR1 is ENHRY and CDR2 is SYGVKD in the germline V gene. V dropped 2 bases and J dropped 4 bases, with 11 bases sitting between them. The DNA of the CDR3 is TGTGCCATCAGTGAGGGGGGGGACGGCTATGGCTACACCTTC. This translates into CAISEGGDGYGYTF.

This clone has just a few counts. The chain links TRBV5-6 to TRBJ1-2, with a tentative D call TRBD1 (6 bases). This CDR3 contains 14 residues. Germline V gene sequence: CDR1 SGHDT, CDR2 YYEEEE. Trimming pared 4 bases from V and 4 bases from J, leaving 14 bases between. The CDR3 DNA sequence: TGTGCCAGCAGCGGATGGACAGAACCCTATGGCTACACCTTC. Translating gives CASSGWTEPYGYTF.

This chain uses TRBV5-1 with TRBJ1-6; tentatively, D is TRBD1 (5 bases). The CDR3 runs 15 residues. The germline gives CDR1 SGHRS, CDR2 YFSETQ. V lost 4 bases to trimming and J lost 9 bases, with 17 bases between them. The CDR3 DNA follows: TGCGCCAGCAGCCCGGACATGGTAGGGATTTCACCCCTCCACTTT. It encodes CASSPDMVGISPLHF.

The J gene is TRBJ1-1, the V gene TRBV15; D not resolved. This CDR3 is built from 14 residues. V dropped 1 base and J dropped 5 bases, with 11 bases sitting between them. Germline loops: CDR1 LNHNV, CDR2 YYDKDF (reference sequence). CDR3 residues: CATSRVESPTEAFF. The DNA for the CDR3 is TGTGCCACCAGCAGAGTAGAGAGTCCGACTGAAGCTTTCTTT.

About this clone: Other DNA sequences in this sample translate to the same CDR3. The J gene is TRBJ2-1, the V gene TRBV28; 11 nucleotides align to TRBD2. CDR1 is MDHEN, CDR2 SYDVKM, per germline. The CDR3 runs 15 residues. V was pared by 5 bases and J by 4 bases, with 4 bases of the junction left unmatched. CDR3 loop: CASSRTSGLYNEQFF. CDR3 nucleotides: TGTGCCAGCAGTCGGACTAGCGGGCTTTACAATGAGCAGTTCTTC. The whole variable domain, filled in from reference TRBV28 and TRBJ2-1, reads DVKVTQSSRYLVKRTGEKVFLECVQDMDHENMFWYRQDPGLGLRLIYFSYDVKMKEKGDIPEGYSVSREKKERFSLILESASTNQTSMYLCASSRTSGLYNEQFFGPGTRLTVL.

This chain uses TRBV2 with TRBJ2-1; 7 bases agree with TRBD1. The CDR3 consists of 14 residues. The trim removed 11 bases at V and 4 bases at J, leaving 11 bases unmatched. The V gene's germline CDR1 is SNHLY and CDR2 FYNNEI. CDR3: CAGEDRVFYNEQFF. The CDR3 region has the DNA TGTGCCGGGGAAGACAGGGTATTTTACAATGAGCAGTTCTTC.

The chain joins TRBV7-9 to TRBJ1-3; 7 bases line up with TRBD1. V trimming: 0 bases; J trimming: 4 bases; junction bases outside the gene matches: 9. The CDR3 is 17 residues long. CDR1 is SEHNR and CDR2 is FQNEAQ in the germline V gene (reference sequence). CDR3 nucleotide sequence: TGTGCCAGCAGCTTAGCGCGTTTCTACAGGGGAGGAAACACCATATATTTT. Translated, it gives CASSLARFYRGGNTIYF.

The V call is TRBV19, the J call TRBJ2-3; 15 bases agree with TRBD2. From germline, CDR1 is LNHDA and CDR2 SQIVND (reference sequence). The trim removed 5 bases at V and 0 bases at J, leaving 12 bases unmatched. This CDR3 spans 20 amino acids. Here the CDR3 reads CASSAWTSGGARSSTDTQYF. CDR3 nucleotides: TGTGCCAGTAGTGCTTGGACTAGCGGGGGGGCCAGATCCAGCACAGATACGCAGTATTTT. Full variable domain (missing parts from reference TRBV19 and TRBJ2-3): DGGITQSPKYLFRKEGQNVTLSCEQNLNHDAMYWYRQDPGQGLRLIYYSQIVNDFQKGDIAEGYSVSREKKESFPLTVTSAQKNPTAFYLCASSAWTSGGARSSTDTQYFGPGTRLTVL.

The V call is TRBV29-1, the J call TRBJ2-1, with D perhaps matching TRBD2 (6 bases). V shed 7 bases and J shed 5 bases, with 24 bases lying between them. This CDR3 comprises 16 residues. Germline V gene sequence: CDR1 SQVTM, CDR2 ANQGSEA. The CDR3 DNA is TGCAGCGCCGGTTCCCCGACTAGTATGGGCGACAATGAGCAGTTCTTC. Translation: CSAGSPTSMGDNEQFF.

This chain links TRBV29-1 with TRBJ2-4, with 8 positions matching TRBD2. The CDR3 contains 15 residues. Germline V lookup: CDR1 SQVTM, CDR2 ANQGSEA. Trimming removed 8 bases from V and 7 bases from J; junction bases left unmatched: 16. DNA of the CDR3: TGCAGCCTACGGGGGGGGGAATCCATTACCAACATTCAGTACTTC. Amino acids: CSLRGGESITNIQYF. Combining the CDR3 with reference TRBV29-1 and TRBJ2-4 gives the whole variable domain SAVISQKPSRDICQRGTSLTIQCQVDSQVTMMFWYRQQPGQSLTLIATANQGSEATYESGFVIDKFPISRPNLTFSTLTVSNMSPEDSSIYLCSLRGGESITNIQYFGAGTRLSVL.

The chain has TRBV3-1 (or the pseudogene TRBV3-2) and TRBJ2-3; D is uncertain. The CDR3 sequence is 13 residues long. V gave up 1 base and J gave up 0 bases, with 2 bases separating them. Germline V gene data show CDR1 as LGHDT and CDR2 as YNNKEL (reference sequence). CDR3 sequence: CASSQASTDTQYF. The CDR3 DNA sequence: TGTGCCAGCAGCCAAGCTAGCACAGATACGCAGTATTTT.

The chain couples TRBV5-1 to TRBJ2-1, with a possible D match to TRBD2 (5 bases). Trimming took 1 base from V and 0 from J, leaving 11 bases between them. Germline V gene lookup returns CDR1 SGHRS and CDR2 YFSETQ. The CDR3 has 16 residues. CDR3 loop: CASSLLPGSSYNEQFF. The DNA of the CDR3 is TGCGCCAGCAGCTTGTTACCGGGAAGCTCCTACAATGAGCAGTTCTTC. The complete variable domain, with remaining parts taken from reference TRBV5-1 and TRBJ2-1, reads KAGVTQTPRYLIKTRGQQVTLSCSPISGHRSVSWYQQTPGQGLQFLFEYFSETQRNKGNFPGRFSGRQFSNSRSEMNVSTLELGDSALYLCASSLLPGSSYNEQFFGPGTRLTVL.

This clone was seen more than once but under ten times. The chain has TRBV5-1 and TRBJ2-5, with 10 nucleotides matching TRBD1. The CDR3 sequence is 16 residues long. The V gene's germline CDR1 is SGHRS and CDR2 YFSETQ. Trimming at V came to 2 bases and at J to 4 bases, leaving 8 bases not matched to a gene. This chain's CDR3 is CASSFYGTGVSETQYF. For the CDR3, the DNA is TGCGCCAGCAGCTTTTACGGGACAGGGGTTTCAGAGACCCAGTACTTC.

Only a few counts were recorded for this clone. V is TRBV27 and J is TRBJ2-7; TRBD1 might be the D (7 bases). Germline loops: CDR1 MNHEY, CDR2 SMNVEV (reference sequence). The V end lost 5 bases, the J end lost 6 bases, and 23 bases lay between the germline ends. The CDR3 has 16 amino acids. This CDR3 reads CASSPSTGSSVPEQYF. For the CDR3, the DNA is TGTGCCAGCAGTCCCTCGACAGGGTCTAGCGTCCCCGAGCAGTACTTC.